Below, 18 T cell receptor beta chains from the same sample are listed, as sequenced in a study of T cell changes during pregnancy in multiple sclerosis. TCRdb's copy holds only in-frame clones and misses some; the assay was immunoSEQ multiplex PCR. In the table there are under 70,000 clones, just over 90% of which are singletons. The source material was peripheral blood, sampled in the second trimester of pregnancy. Every receptor here comes from a female donor with multiple sclerosis, enrolled in a pregnancy study.

This clone was counted a single time. J is TRBJ1-2 and V is TRBV5-1; D uncertain. Germline CDR1 is SGHRS and CDR2 is YFSETQ. This CDR3 has 14 residues. The ends were cut back, 4 bases at V and 6 bases at J, with 16 bases in the middle. CDR3 protein: CASSPRRPEDGYTF. The CDR3 bases are TGCGCCAGCAGCCCTCGCCGACCGGAGGATGGCTACACCTTC.

V and J are TRBV5-6 and TRBJ2-3, with D unresolved. The CDR3 spans 12 residues. The germline V gene encodes CDR1 SGHDT and CDR2 YYEEEE. Trimming took off 0 bases at V and 3 bases at J, with 2 bases between the two ends. CDR3 nucleotides: TGTGCCAGCAGCTTGGCGACAGATACGCAGTATTTT. Amino acid sequence: CASSLATDTQYF.

The chain employs TRBV29-1 and TRBJ2-2, with TRBD1 matching over 8 bases. Germline V lookup: CDR1 SQVTM, CDR2 ANQGSEA. V was clipped by 1 base and J by 2 bases; unmatched bases: 3. The CDR3 is 15 amino acids. CDR3 residues: CSVEAGGSNTGELFF. The CDR3 region has the DNA TGCAGCGTTGAAGCAGGGGGCAGCAACACCGGGGAGCTGTTTTTT.

The chain couples TRBV30 to TRBJ1-5, with unresolved D. V shed 1 base and J shed 5 bases, with 6 bases lying between them. Germline V lookup: CDR1 GTSNPN, CDR2 SVGIG (reference sequence). The CDR3 is made up of 12 amino acids. This chain's CDR3 is CAWSGGHQPQHF. The CDR3 DNA follows: TGTGCCTGGAGTGGAGGTCATCAGCCCCAGCATTTT.

The rearrangement links TRBV5-4 to TRBJ2-7; D may be TRBD1 (6 bases). Germline V gives CDR1 SGHNT, CDR2 YYREEE (reference sequence). V was shortened by 2 bases and J by 5 bases, with 8 bases between the two germline ends. CDR3 size: 12 residues. The CDR3 nucleotides read TGTGCCAGCAGCTTCAGGGGTGACGAGCAGTACTTC. Protein sequence: CASSFRGDEQYF.

The gene calls are TRBV9 and TRBJ2-1, with D possibly being TRBD2 (6 bases). This CDR3 spans 16 amino acids. V lost 3 bases and J lost 4, with 17 bases in between. Germline V gives CDR1 SGDLS, CDR2 YYNGEE. CDR3 bases: TGTGCCAGCAGCGAAGGCCCCGACGCGGGGTACAATGAGCAGTTCTTC. Protein sequence: CASSEGPDAGYNEQFF.

V usage is TRBV6-1 and J usage is TRBJ1-5; the D gene is possibly TRBD1 (6 bases). V lost 2 bases and J 1 base, leaving 12 bases between the germline ends. The CDR3 sequence is 16 residues long. Germline CDR1 reads MNHNS; CDR2 reads SASEGT. The CDR3 spells CASSELGGGSNQPQHF. The CDR3 coding sequence is TGTGCCAGCAGTGAATTGGGAGGGGGAAGCAATCAGCCCCAGCATTTT.

The V call is TRBV2, the J call TRBJ1-6; D might be TRBD1 (5 bases). Germline CDR1 reads SNHLY; CDR2 reads FYNNEI. The length of the CDR3 is 14 residues. V was trimmed by 7 bases and J by 14 bases, leaving 21 bases between them. For the CDR3, the DNA is TGTGCCAGCAAATCCTATTATTCGACAGAAGCCCTCCACTTT. This encodes CASKSYYSTEALHF.

The chain uses TRBV7-3 and TRBJ2-3; D gene ambiguous. CDR1 SGHTA and CDR2 FQGTGA come from the germline V gene. This CDR3 contains 14 residues. V was shortened by 0 bases and J by 0 bases, with 4 bases between the two germline ends. This CDR3 is CASSLTQSTDTQYF. In nucleotides, the CDR3 is TGTGCCAGCAGCTTAACACAGAGCACAGATACGCAGTATTTT.

This clone was seen once. The chain couples TRBV5-1 to TRBJ1-4; perhaps TRBD1 as D (6 bases). The V end was cut by 3 bases, the J end by 0 bases, with 9 bases between. The CDR3 is 15 amino acids. Per germline, CDR1 SGHRS and CDR2 YFSETQ. CDR3 in amino acids: CASSYRQATNEKLFF. The CDR3 bases are TGCGCCAGCAGCTACCGACAGGCAACTAATGAAAAACTGTTTTTT.

The DNA of the CDR3 is TGCGCCAGCAGCTTGGTGCCACGAACAGGGAATGAGCAGTTCTTC. Its protein product is CASSLVPRTGNEQFF. The chain uses TRBV5-1 and TRBJ2-1, with a tentative D call TRBD1 (6 bases). Germline V gene data show CDR1 as SGHRS and CDR2 as YFSETQ. The length of the CDR3 is 15 residues. Deletions cut 0 bases from V and 7 bases from J, with 14 bases between.

The chain has TRBV7-9 and TRBJ2-3, with 14 bases fitting TRBD2. The CDR3 loop spans 17 amino acids. V gave up 1 base and J gave up 1 base; unmatched junction bases: 1. In germline, CDR1 is SEHNR, CDR2 FQNEAQ (reference sequence). The CDR3 is CASSLGGLAGGTDTQYF. The CDR3 bases are TGTGCCAGCAGCTTAGGGGGACTAGCGGGGGGCACAGATACGCAGTATTTT.

Turning to this clone: This same CDR3 is encoded by further DNA sequences in the sample. This chain links TRBV6-5 with TRBJ1-2; D is perhaps TRBD1 (6 bases). Germline-derived CDR1 and CDR2 are MNHEY and SVGAGI. The CDR3 spans 14 residues. Trimming pared 2 bases from V and 5 bases from J, leaving 12 bases between. The CDR3 DNA is TGTGCCAGCAGTTACGGGGGACAACCTTATGGCTACACCTTC. It specifies CASSYGGQPYGYTF.

The chain recombines TRBV2 with TRBJ2-7; D ambiguous. The CDR3 sequence is 12 residues long. Trimming pared 3 bases from V and 2 bases from J, leaving 5 bases between. Germline V gene lookup returns CDR1 SNHLY and CDR2 FYNNEI. The CDR3 sequence is CASSDLPYEQYF. The CDR3 DNA reads TGTGCCAGCAGTGATCTTCCCTACGAGCAGTACTTC.

This chain links TRBV10-3 with TRBJ1-3; TRBD1 might be the D (5 bases). V was trimmed by 9 bases and J by 7 bases, leaving 19 bases between them. The CDR3 has 14 residues. The germline CDR1 and CDR2 sequences are ENHRY and SYGVKD. The CDR3 protein is CAISPGREGNTIYF. The CDR3 DNA reads as TGTGCCATTAGCCCGGGCCGGGAGGGGAACACCATATATTTT.

The V gene is TRBV28, the J gene TRBJ2-1; TRBD2 is a possible D gene (5 bases). The CDR3 loop spans 15 amino acids. CDR1 and CDR2 from the germline V gene are MDHEN and SYDVKM. Trimming stripped 3 bases from V and 3 bases from J, with 12 bases between. The CDR3 protein is CASSLGDMDYNEQFF. The CDR3 nucleotides read TGTGCCAGCAGTTTGGGAGACATGGACTACAATGAGCAGTTCTTC.

In its sample, this clone was seen once. The chain uses TRBV6-6 and TRBJ2-5; D is unresolved. Trimming stripped 10 bases from V and 1 base from J, with 16 bases between. This CDR3 has 14 residues. The germline V gene has CDR1 MNHNY and CDR2 SVGAGI (reference sequence). The CDR3 sequence: CATSAWLSQETQYF. In DNA, the CDR3 is TGTGCCACTTCCGCCTGGCTGTCCCAAGAGACCCAGTACTTC.

As regards this clone: This sample includes further DNA sequences coding for the same CDR3. The CDR3 DNA sequence: TGCGCCAGCAGCTTTGCAGGGGAAGAGACCCAGTACTTC. Its translation is CASSFAGEETQYF. This chain joins TRBV5-1 and TRBJ2-5; D perhaps matches TRBD1 (6 bases). V shed 2 bases and J shed 3 bases, with 8 bases lying between them. This CDR3 is 13 amino acids long. CDR1 and CDR2 from the germline V gene are SGHRS and YFSETQ.